This TCR beta chain was captured in a study of early T cells in non-severe SARS-CoV-2 infection. Individual cDNA molecules received unique molecular identifiers during library preparation. TCRdb reanalysed the 5' RACE reads using MiXCR and keeps one entry per CDR3 protein. The sample shows tens of thousands of distinct CDR3 sequences, roughly 9.7% of them seen only once. Germline V gives CDR1 MDHEN, CDR2 SYDVKM. V lost 5 bases, J lost 7 bases, and 14 bases lay in between. The CDR3 runs 14 residues. The sample taken for sequencing was whole blood. The TCR comes from an adult who was a healthcare worker with PCR-confirmed SARS-CoV-2 infection or an uninfected control (not recorded which). J is TRBJ1-4 and V is TRBV28; D possibly corresponds to TRBD1 (6 bases). CDR3: CASSQPGTPEKLFF. DNA of the CDR3: TGTGCCAGCAGTCAACCCGGGACACCTGAAAAACTGTTTTTT.